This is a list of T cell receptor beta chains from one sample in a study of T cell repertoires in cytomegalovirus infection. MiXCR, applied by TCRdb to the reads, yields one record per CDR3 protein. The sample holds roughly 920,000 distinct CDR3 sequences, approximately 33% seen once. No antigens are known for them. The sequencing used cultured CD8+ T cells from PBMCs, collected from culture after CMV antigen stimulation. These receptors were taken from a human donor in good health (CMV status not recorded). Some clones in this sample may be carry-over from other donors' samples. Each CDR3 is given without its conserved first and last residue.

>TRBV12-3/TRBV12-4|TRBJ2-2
ASSNTGGLF
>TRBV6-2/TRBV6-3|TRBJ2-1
ASTSGQGSGPPYNEQF
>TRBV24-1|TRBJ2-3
ATSDFVTPDTQY
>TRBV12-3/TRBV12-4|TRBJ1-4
ASSLVGGREKLF
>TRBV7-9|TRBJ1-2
ASSEGTGERDGYT
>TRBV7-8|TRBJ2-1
ASSLVGTYNEQF
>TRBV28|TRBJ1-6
ASSWSWTGDNSYNSPLH
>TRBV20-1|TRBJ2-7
SATRGLAGYEQY
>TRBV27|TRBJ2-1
ASNRDFSYNEQF
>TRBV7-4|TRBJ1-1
ASSLGVVREQRRNTEAF